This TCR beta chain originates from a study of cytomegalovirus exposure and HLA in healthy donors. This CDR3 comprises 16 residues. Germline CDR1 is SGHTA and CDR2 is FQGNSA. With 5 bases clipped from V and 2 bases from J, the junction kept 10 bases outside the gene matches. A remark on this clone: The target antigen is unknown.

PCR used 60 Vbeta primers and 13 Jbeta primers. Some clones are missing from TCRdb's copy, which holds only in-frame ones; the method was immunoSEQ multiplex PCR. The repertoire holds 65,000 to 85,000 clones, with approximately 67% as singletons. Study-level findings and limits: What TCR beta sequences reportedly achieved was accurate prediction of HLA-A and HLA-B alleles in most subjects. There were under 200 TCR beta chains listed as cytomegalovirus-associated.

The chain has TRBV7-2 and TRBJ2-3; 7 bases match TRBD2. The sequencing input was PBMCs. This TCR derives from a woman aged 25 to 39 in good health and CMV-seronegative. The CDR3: CASSATLAELTDTQYF. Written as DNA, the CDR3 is TGTGCCAGCAGCGCGACCCTAGCGGAACTCACAGATACGCAGTATTTT.